Given below is one T cell receptor beta chain in context. The antigen it binds to is not known. Base qualities were left out, and no much larger clone turns up one base away. The data stem from a study of follicular helper T cells after annual influenza vaccination (dated by TCRdb to 2017 to 2019). A note on the overall study: Blood was collected on days 0, 7 and 28 after each seasonal influenza vaccination. To study recall of cTfh clones, some subjects were followed through successive annual vaccinations in the 2013-2014, 2014-2015 and 2015-2016 seasons. One week after vaccination, a second recruited cohort of eleven to twelve subjects (Table S1) displayed a similar ICOS+CD38+ cTfh response. Multi-year samples were available from six subjects, with four subjects covering two vaccination seasons and two subjects covering three seasons. Samples from 2013-2014 were cryopreserved, whereas samples from about 2015 were processed immediately after collection.

The library was built by means of the immunoSEQ multiplex PCR assay. Adaptive Biotechnologies handled the TCRB amplification, library preparation, sequencing and preliminary bioinformatics at Survey level resolution. For TCRB sequencing, genomic DNA from the sorted cTfh populations was amplified by multiplex PCR. As for how the authors treated the data: Clonality was calculated in R as 1 minus normalized Shannon entropy, and the Gini index was computed with the R package ineq. To get the overlap score, the summed counts of shared sequences were divided by the total counts of all sequences in both of the compared samples. Fisher's exact test, with an assumed theoretical repertoire of 10^7 TCRB sequences, was used to assess the significance of shared clonotypes. The table was pulled from immuneACCESS by TCRdb, which kept in-frame rearrangements only. Such tables lose some clones; where checked, under half of the loss comes from unresolved V genes, and the rest has no known cause. V, J and clone size are those of that table, while D and trimming were read from the DNA. The sample contains approximately 30,000 clones, roughly 80% of them found a single time. About 1.2% of the sample goes to the ten largest clones.

The paper as a whole reports these results and caveats: Productive TCRB sequences were recovered from only about 8.5-22% of analyzed cells, so rare clonotypes could not be sampled. ICOS+CD38+ cTfh clonality correlated with the frequency of that population, and its change correlated with the change in circulating plasmablast frequency. With successive annual vaccinations, a recurrent oligoclonal ICOS+CD38+ cTfh response was recalled, and this response contained tetramer and AIM influenza-specific clonotypes. Day 7 ICOS+CD38+ clones were most often found later in ICOS-CD38- cTfh, suggesting that subset may serve as a memory reservoir.

Interpreted using the paper, the time point label stands for: 2014-2015 season, pre-vaccination. Adults received seasonal inactivated influenza vaccine (Fluvarix), and TCRB sequencing tracked sorted blood CD4 subsets before and after vaccination. Subjects were considered eligible if community-dwelling and if influenza vaccine had not been received in the prior 6 months. Influenza vaccine contraindications, substance abuse, HIV/AIDS, active malignancy, immunomodulatory medication and active illness such as respiratory infection were included among the exclusion criteria. At each time point, somewhere between roughly 40 and 110 mL of blood was taken. Non-naive CD4+CXCR5+PD-1+ cells were defined as circulating Tfh and were sorted into two fractions, ICOS+CD38+ and ICOS-CD38-. PBMC were isolated using Ficoll-Paque PLUS or SepMate separation. Before DNA was extracted, the cell subsets were sorted from PBMC using a BD FACS Aria.

V trim: 6 bases; J trim: 4 bases; unmatched bases: 3. CDR1 and CDR2 are drawn from the germline V gene: SGHVS, FQNEAQ. Spanning cysteine to phenylalanine, the CDR3 consists of 13 amino acids. CDR3 DNA is the only sequence kept; it has 39 bases, read in frame from the first base. The clonotype was recovered from an adult who received the influenza vaccine. The sequencing here drew on CXCR5+ CD38- circulating T follicular helper cells from blood, taken on the day of influenza vaccination. According to the study, the label for this sample's cell subset or site signals: circulating Tfh, non-naive CD4+CXCR5+PD-1+ (ICOS+CD38+ or ICOS-CD38-). The chain is assembled from TRBV7-8 and TRBJ2-1; 7 nucleotides in the junction match TRBD1. The CDR3 corresponds to CASSTGVYNEQFF. The nucleotide sequence is TGTGCCAGCAGTACAGGGGTATACAATGAGCAGTTCTTC. Extended through the reference TRBV7-8 and TRBJ2-1 proteins, this CDR3 yields the full variable domain: GAGVSQSPRYKVAKRGQDVALRCDPISGHVSLFWYQQALGQGPEFLTYFQNEAQLDKSGLPSDRFFAERPEGSVSTLKIQRTQQEDSAVYLCASSTGVYNEQFFGPGTRLTVL.